The present T cell receptor beta chain was sequenced within a study of naive and memory T cell subsets. Study outcomes and limitations: Over 85% of naive TCR sequences appeared only once after error correction, unlike memory subsets. Activation and differentiation may alter RNA-based TCR counts.

An equimolar mix of two oligonucleotides served as the beta constant-region primer for TRBC1 and TRBC2. Ligated cDNA was amplified by four rounds of PCR with nested alpha and beta constant-region primers and SP2. TCRdb reprocessed the UMI-ligation and nested PCR reads with MiXCR, giving one entry per CDR3 protein. The sample gives 95,000 to 150,000 distinct CDR3 sequences, 35% to 40% of which show up once; around 0.92% is in the top ten. This clonotype was found many times. The antigen remains unidentified. V lost 5 bases to trimming and J lost 3 bases, with 13 bases between them. This CDR3 region has 14 residues.

The V call is TRBV12-3 or TRBV12-4, the J call TRBJ1-1, with D perhaps matching TRBD1 (6 bases). This clonotype was sampled from a human donor in good health. The specimen was central memory CD4+ T cells from blood. The CDR3 coding sequence is TGTGCCAGCAGTGGACAGCCCCATGACACTGAAGCTTTCTTT. Its protein product is CASSGQPHDTEAFF.